Listed below are T cell receptor beta chains from one sample, sequenced in a study of CD8 T cells in Susac syndrome. TCRdb independently ran MiXCR on the immunoSEQ multiplex PCR reads; one entry per CDR3 protein. Here the sample spans some 110,000 distinct CDR3 sequences, 93% being singletons. Sample: CD4+ T cells from PBMCs. The origin of the receptors is a human donor with multiple sclerosis. CDR3s include the opening cysteine and the closing phenylalanine or tryptophan. Each record gives: clone size, D gene, J gene, CDR3 length, V gene, CDR3 DNA, CDR3 protein. A D gene is named only where the DNA matches it firmly. The listing skips clone size in some rows; elsewhere it reads once, few, many or a size class.

clone_size: .
d_call: .
j_call: TRBJ2-3
cdr3_length: 15
v_call: TRBV19
cdr3_nt: TGTGCCAGTAGTATAGACCCTCGACGGACAGATACGCAGTATTTT
cdr3_aa: CASSIDPRRTDTQYF

clone_size: .
d_call: .
j_call: TRBJ2-7
cdr3_length: 11
v_call: TRBV6-5
cdr3_nt: TGTGCCAGCAGTAACTCTTACGAGCAGTACTTC
cdr3_aa: CASSNSYEQYF

clone_size: .
d_call: .
j_call: TRBJ2-3
cdr3_length: 15
v_call: TRBV28
cdr3_nt: TGTGCCAGCAGTTTACGGCTAGCGTGGGTAGATACGCAGTATTTT
cdr3_aa: CASSLRLAWVDTQYF

clone_size: .
d_call: TRBD1
j_call: TRBJ1-5
cdr3_length: 14
v_call: TRBV7-2
cdr3_nt: TGTGCCAGCAGCCCTGACAGGGGGTATCAGCCCCAGCATTTT
cdr3_aa: CASSPDRGYQPQHF

clone_size: .
d_call: TRBD1
j_call: TRBJ1-2
cdr3_length: 13
v_call: TRBV7-3
cdr3_nt: TGTGCCAGCAGCTCACACAGGGGGAAGGGCTACACCTTC
cdr3_aa: CASSSHRGKGYTF

clone_size: .
d_call: TRBD1
j_call: TRBJ2-2
cdr3_length: 18
v_call: TRBV12-3/TRBV12-4
cdr3_nt: TGTGCCAGCAGTCGCGGGACAGGGATATATATAAACACCGGGGAGCTGTTTTTT
cdr3_aa: CASSRGTGIYINTGELFF

clone_size: .
d_call: TRBD1
j_call: TRBJ2-7
cdr3_length: 11
v_call: TRBV19
cdr3_nt: TGTGCCAGTAGACAGGGGTACGAGCAGTACTTC
cdr3_aa: CASRQGYEQYF

clone_size: once
d_call: .
j_call: TRBJ1-5
cdr3_length: 14
v_call: TRBV2
cdr3_nt: TGTGCCAGCAGTGAAAGGGCGGTCAATCAGCCCCAGCATTTT
cdr3_aa: CASSERAVNQPQHF

clone_size: .
d_call: TRBD1
j_call: TRBJ2-7
cdr3_length: 15
v_call: TRBV30
cdr3_nt: TGTGCCTGGAGTTTGGACAGGGGGAGCTCCTACGAGCAGTACTTC
cdr3_aa: CAWSLDRGSSYEQYF

clone_size: .
d_call: .
j_call: TRBJ2-7
cdr3_length: 15
v_call: TRBV18
cdr3_nt: TGTGCCAGCTCACCAGACGCCCAGGCCTCCTACGAGCAGTACTTC
cdr3_aa: CASSPDAQASYEQYF

clone_size: .
d_call: .
j_call: TRBJ1-1
cdr3_length: 14
v_call: TRBV6-5
cdr3_nt: TGTGCCAGCACCCAACAACAGGGTCGGACTGAAGCTTTCTTT
cdr3_aa: CASTQQQGRTEAFF

clone_size: once
d_call: .
j_call: TRBJ2-6
cdr3_length: 15
v_call: TRBV28
cdr3_nt: TGTGCCAGCAGTTTATATGGGTTCGGGGCCAACGTCCTGACTTTC
cdr3_aa: CASSLYGFGANVLTF

clone_size: once
d_call: TRBD1
j_call: TRBJ1-1
cdr3_length: 16
v_call: TRBV28
cdr3_nt: TGTGCCAGCAGCGCACCGGGACAGGCCGGGGGGACTGAAGCTTTCTTT
cdr3_aa: CASSAPGQAGGTEAFF

clone_size: .
d_call: .
j_call: TRBJ1-1
cdr3_length: 18
v_call: TRBV27
cdr3_nt: TGTGCCAGCAGACGAACCTGGGGGCAGGTTTATATGAACACTGAAGCTTTCTTT
cdr3_aa: CASRRTWGQVYMNTEAFF

clone_size: .
d_call: TRBD1
j_call: TRBJ1-3
cdr3_length: 15
v_call: TRBV5-6
cdr3_nt: TGTGCCAGCAGCCTACAGGGGGCTGGTGGAAACACCATATATTTT
cdr3_aa: CASSLQGAGGNTIYF

clone_size: once
d_call: TRBD1
j_call: TRBJ1-5
cdr3_length: 17
v_call: TRBV15
cdr3_nt: TGTGCCACCAGCAAGTCGGGACAGTCATTTTATGATCAGCCCCAGCATTTT
cdr3_aa: CATSKSGQSFYDQPQHF

clone_size: once
d_call: TRBD1
j_call: TRBJ1-2
cdr3_length: 16
v_call: TRBV19
cdr3_nt: TGTGCCAGTTCCCATGTCCCGGGACAGGGGTCCTATGGCTACACCTTC
cdr3_aa: CASSHVPGQGSYGYTF

clone_size: .
d_call: TRBD1
j_call: TRBJ2-1
cdr3_length: 12
v_call: TRBV12-3/TRBV12-4
cdr3_nt: TGTGCCAGCGGTCGGACAGGGAATGAGCAGTTCTTC
cdr3_aa: CASGRTGNEQFF

clone_size: .
d_call: .
j_call: TRBJ2-3
cdr3_length: 14
v_call: TRBV9
cdr3_nt: TGTGCCAGCAGCGCCCGGACTAACGCAGATACGCAGTATTTT
cdr3_aa: CASSARTNADTQYF

clone_size: .
d_call: TRBD2
j_call: TRBJ2-1
cdr3_length: 14
v_call: TRBV20-1
cdr3_nt: TGCAGTGCTGTCCGTGGGACTACCTACAATGAGCAGTTCTTC
cdr3_aa: CSAVRGTTYNEQFF

clone_size: .
d_call: .
j_call: TRBJ2-3
cdr3_length: 14
v_call: TRBV6-1
cdr3_nt: TGTGCCAGCAGCCCAGATACGCACACAGATACGCAGTATTTT
cdr3_aa: CASSPDTHTDTQYF

clone_size: .
d_call: .
j_call: TRBJ1-5
cdr3_length: 14
v_call: TRBV20-1
cdr3_nt: TGCAGTGCTCAGGGGAAAGTAAGCAATCAGCCCCAGCATTTT
cdr3_aa: CSAQGKVSNQPQHF

clone_size: .
d_call: TRBD2
j_call: TRBJ2-3
cdr3_length: 18
v_call: TRBV15
cdr3_nt: TGTGCCACCAGCAGAGATGCTTCCAGCGGGGGGCTCACAGATACGCAGTATTTT
cdr3_aa: CATSRDASSGGLTDTQYF

clone_size: .
d_call: TRBD2
j_call: TRBJ2-5
cdr3_length: 13
v_call: TRBV30
cdr3_nt: TGTGCCTGGAGCGATGGACTAGCGGGGGGGTCCCACTTC
cdr3_aa: CAWSDGLAGGSHF

clone_size: .
d_call: TRBD1
j_call: TRBJ1-5
cdr3_length: 15
v_call: TRBV20-1
cdr3_nt: TGCAGTGCTGAACGTGGGACAGCTAGCAATCAGCCCCAGCATTTT
cdr3_aa: CSAERGTASNQPQHF

clone_size: .
d_call: TRBD2
j_call: TRBJ2-5
cdr3_length: 13
v_call: TRBV13
cdr3_nt: TGTGCCAGCAGCTCCGGGGGGGCGGAGACCCAGTACTTC
cdr3_aa: CASSSGGAETQYF

clone_size: once
d_call: .
j_call: TRBJ2-7
cdr3_length: 15
v_call: TRBV6-5
cdr3_nt: TGTGCCAGCAGTCCGCTGGGCCTCAGCTCCTACGAGCAGTACTTC
cdr3_aa: CASSPLGLSSYEQYF

clone_size: .
d_call: .
j_call: TRBJ2-1
cdr3_length: 17
v_call: TRBV4-1
cdr3_nt: TGCGCCAGCAGCCTACTCAGAGACCGTCGCTCCTACAATGAGCAGTTCTTC
cdr3_aa: CASSLLRDRRSYNEQFF

clone_size: .
d_call: TRBD1
j_call: TRBJ1-1
cdr3_length: 13
v_call: TRBV9
cdr3_nt: TGTGCCAGCAGCGCGACGACAGGGGAGTCAGCTTTCTTT
cdr3_aa: CASSATTGESAFF

clone_size: .
d_call: TRBD2
j_call: TRBJ2-3
cdr3_length: 11
v_call: TRBV29-1
cdr3_nt: TGCAGCGGAGGGAGGGCAGATACGCAGTATTTT
cdr3_aa: CSGGRADTQYF

clone_size: once
d_call: .
j_call: TRBJ2-7
cdr3_length: 13
v_call: TRBV3-1
cdr3_nt: TGTGCCAGCAGAGATGACAGACGCTACGAGCAGTACTTC
cdr3_aa: CASRDDRRYEQYF